This TCR beta chain was found in a study of T cells in Graves' hyperthyroidism and ophthalmopathy. Germline values: CDR1 SGDLS, CDR2 YYNGEE. This CDR3 is 14 amino acids long. Trimming pared 3 bases from V and 0 bases from J, leaving 9 bases between. Whole-study findings and limits: Patients with ophthalmopathy were separated from those with stable hyperthyroidism by a 13 V-J model.

Template material for amplifying TCR beta CDR3 regions consisted of RNA transcripts. A set of HTBI primers served as the primers for a first-round RT-PCR of the TCR CDR3. A single record per CDR3 protein comes from TCRdb applying MiXCR to the multiplex PCR reads. The data show hundreds of thousands of distinct CDR3 sequences, with about half seen just once and just under 8.5% held by the top ten. The sample holds many counts of this clonotype. Its antigen is as yet unknown. The source is a woman under 30 with Graves' hyperthyroidism. This sequence joins TRBV9 and TRBJ2-5; weak D call: TRBD2 (6 bases). The sequenced material came from peripheral blood or thyroid tissue (not recorded which). DNA of the CDR3: TGTGCCAGCAGCGAATGGGGGGACCAAGAGACCCAGTACTTC. It translates to CASSEWGDQETQYF.